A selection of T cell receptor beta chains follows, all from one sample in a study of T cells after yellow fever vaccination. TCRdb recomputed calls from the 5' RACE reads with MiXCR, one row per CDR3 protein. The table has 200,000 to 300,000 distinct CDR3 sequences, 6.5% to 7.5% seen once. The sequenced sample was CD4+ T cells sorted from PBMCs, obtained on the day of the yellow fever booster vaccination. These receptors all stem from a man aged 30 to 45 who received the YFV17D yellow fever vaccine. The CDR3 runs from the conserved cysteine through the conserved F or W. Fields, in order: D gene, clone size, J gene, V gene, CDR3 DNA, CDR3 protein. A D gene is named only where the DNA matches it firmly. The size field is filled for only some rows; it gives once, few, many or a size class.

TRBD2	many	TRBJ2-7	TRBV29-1	TGCAGCGTCGGGACTAGCGGGAGGAGCTCCTACGAGCAGTACTTC	CSVGTSGRSSYEQYF
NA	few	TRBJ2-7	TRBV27	TGTGCCAGCAGCCCCCGGGGCAGGGGTTACGAGCAGTACTTC	CASSPRGRGYEQYF
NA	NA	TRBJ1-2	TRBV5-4	TGTGCCAGCAGCTTGAGACCTGGAGAGGGCTACACCTTC	CASSLRPGEGYTF
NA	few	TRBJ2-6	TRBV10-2	TGCGCCAGCAGTGAGTCTGGGGCCAACGTCCTGACTTTC	CASSESGANVLTF
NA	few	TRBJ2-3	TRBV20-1	TGCAGTGCCCCGCTGCGGTTCACAGATACGCAGTATTTT	CSAPLRFTDTQYF
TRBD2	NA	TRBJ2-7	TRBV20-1	TGCGGAAGTTGGGATAGCGGGAGTTCCCCCCACGAGCAGTACTTC	CGSWDSGSSPHEQYF
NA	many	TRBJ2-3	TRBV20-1	TGCAGTGCTTCCAGGAGCAGGGATACGCAGTATTTT	CSASRSRDTQYF
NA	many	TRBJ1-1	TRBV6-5	TGTGCCAGCAGTTACGGGCCCGTCACTGAAGCTTTCTTT	CASSYGPVTEAFF
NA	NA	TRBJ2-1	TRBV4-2	TGTGCCAGCAGCCAAGACGGAAATGAGCAGTTCTTC	CASSQDGNEQFF
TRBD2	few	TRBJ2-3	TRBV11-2	TGTGCCAGCAGCTTAGATCCGGGACTAGCGGGAGCGTCAGATACGCAGTATTTT	CASSLDPGLAGASDTQYF
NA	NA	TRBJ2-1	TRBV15	TGTGCCACCAGTCACTGGAGCTCCTACAATGAGCAGTTCTTC	CATSHWSSYNEQFF
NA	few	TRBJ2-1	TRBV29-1	TGCAGCGTAACGCGGGGTAGCGGAAACAATGAGCAGTTCTTC	CSVTRGSGNNEQFF
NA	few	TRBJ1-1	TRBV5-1	TGCGCCAGCAGCTTACAGGGTACGGCTGAAGCTTTCTTT	CASSLQGTAEAFF
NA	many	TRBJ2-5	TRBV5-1	TGCGCCAGCAGCCTCCCGGGAGAGACCCAGTACTTC	CASSLPGETQYF
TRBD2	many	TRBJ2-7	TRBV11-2	TGTGCCAGCAGCTCCCCCCGGGGAGGGACCTACGAGCAGTACTTC	CASSSPRGGTYEQYF
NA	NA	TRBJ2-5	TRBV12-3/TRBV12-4	TGTGCCAGCAGTTTTTTTCAGGGCGCGGAGACCCAGTACTTC	CASSFFQGAETQYF
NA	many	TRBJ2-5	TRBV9	TGTGCCAGCAGCGTCGGACTCCAAGAGACCCAGTACTTC	CASSVGLQETQYF
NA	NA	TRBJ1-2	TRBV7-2	TGTGCCAGCAGCCTTGGCAGACTAGAGGGCTACACCTTC	CASSLGRLEGYTF
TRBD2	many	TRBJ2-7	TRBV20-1	TGCAGTGCTAAGGCGGGAGCGTACGAGCAGTACTTC	CSAKAGAYEQYF
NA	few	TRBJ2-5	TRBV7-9	TGTGCCAGCAGCTCGGGACTCGGAGGGGAGACCCAGTACTTC	CASSSGLGGETQYF
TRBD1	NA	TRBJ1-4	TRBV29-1	TGCAGCGTTGTCGGGACAGCTACAACTAATGAAAAACTGTTTTTT	CSVVGTATTNEKLFF
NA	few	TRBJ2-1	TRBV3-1	TGTGCCAGCAGCCTGGGCGGGTCCACCAATGAGCAGTTCTTC	CASSLGGSTNEQFF
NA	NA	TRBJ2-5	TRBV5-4	TGTGCCAGCAGCTTGGACGAAGAGACCCAGTACTTC	CASSLDEETQYF
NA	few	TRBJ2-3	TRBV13	TGTGCCAGCAGCCTGGAAGCGGGCACCATCACAGATACGCAGTATTTT	CASSLEAGTITDTQYF
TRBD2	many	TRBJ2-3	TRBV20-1	TGCAGTGCTAGAGAGGGGGGGAGCGGGACAGATACGCAGTATTTT	CSAREGGSGTDTQYF
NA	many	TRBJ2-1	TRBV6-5	TGTGCCAGCAGGCCCCCCCTCCTTGGCAATGAGCAGTTCTTC	CASRPPLLGNEQFF
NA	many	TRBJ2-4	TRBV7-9	TGTGCCAGCAGCTTAGAGGCTGGCTCAGGGGTAGACATTCAGTACTTC	CASSLEAGSGVDIQYF
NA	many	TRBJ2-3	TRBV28	TGTGCCAGCAGTTTACCGGGGGTTGATACGCAGTATTTT	CASSLPGVDTQYF
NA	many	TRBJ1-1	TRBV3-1	TGTGCCAGCAGCCCCAGAGGGGAGGGCACTGAAGCTTTCTTT	CASSPRGEGTEAFF
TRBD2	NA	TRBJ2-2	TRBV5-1	TGCGCCAGCAGGTTACGCGGGAGCACCGGGGAGCTGTTTTTT	CASRLRGSTGELFF
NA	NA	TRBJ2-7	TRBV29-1	TGCAGCGTCAAAGGGGGAGTGGGCGGGAGTTCCCCCCACGAGCAGTACTTC	CSVKGGVGGSSPHEQYF
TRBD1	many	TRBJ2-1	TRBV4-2	TGTGCCAGCAGCCAAGGGACACAGGGGGCCTACTACAATGAGCAGTTCTTC	CASSQGTQGAYYNEQFF
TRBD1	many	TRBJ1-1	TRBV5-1	TGCGCCAGCAGCTTAGGACAGGGCCGTATGAACACTGAAGCTTTCTTT	CASSLGQGRMNTEAFF
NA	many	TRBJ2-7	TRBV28	TGTGCCAGCGCCTCGGGCATGGGGGAGCAGTACTTC	CASASGMGEQYF
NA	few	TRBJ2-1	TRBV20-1	TGCAGTGCTTGGGAAAAAGCGGGTACCAGGAGTGAGCAGTTCTTC	CSAWEKAGTRSEQFF
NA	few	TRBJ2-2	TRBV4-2	TGTGCCAGCAGCCAACGTGGATCCCAACTTCTCGAGACCGGGGAGCTGTTTTTT	CASSQRGSQLLETGELFF
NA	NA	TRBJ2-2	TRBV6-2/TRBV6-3	TGTGCCAGCATCGACGGGGGAGGACTACTCACCGGGGAGCTGTTTTTT	CASIDGGGLLTGELFF
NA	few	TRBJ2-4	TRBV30	TGTGCCTCCTCGGACCTTTCCCAAAACATTCAGTACTTC	CASSDLSQNIQYF
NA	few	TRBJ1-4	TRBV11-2	TGTGCCAGCAGCTTAGAAAGGGCCGGAACTAATGAAAAACTGTTTTTT	CASSLERAGTNEKLFF
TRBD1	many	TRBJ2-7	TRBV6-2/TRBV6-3	TGTGCCAGCAGGAGGACAGGGGGCTTGGGCGAGCAGTACTTC	CASRRTGGLGEQYF
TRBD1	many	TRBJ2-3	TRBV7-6	TGTGCCAGCAGCCCCTGGGGACAGGGCACAGATACGCAGTATTTT	CASSPWGQGTDTQYF